This T cell receptor (beta chain) stems from a study of T cell responses to AZD1222 COVID-19 vaccine. Study context: Both about-4-week and about-12-week second-dose recipients were combined.

Sequencing was performed with immunoSEQ multiplex PCR; in TCRdb, only in-frame clones are kept and a portion is missing. The sample contains 200,000 or so clones, approximately 90% of which appear only once. The CDR3 spans 17 residues. The germline CDR1 and CDR2 sequences are SGHRS and YFSETQ. Trimming at V came to 2 bases and at J to 0 bases, leaving 5 bases not matched to a gene. Notes on this clone: No antigen is known for it.

Study-wide results and caveats: Clonal diversity was possibly underestimated; the donors were predominantly white British and more often female.

The sample consisted of peripheral blood, taken on day 0 of AZD1222 vaccination. The TCR originated in an adult in good health. V is TRBV5-1 and J is TRBJ2-1; TRBD2 matches at 10 bases. The CDR3 DNA reads TGCGCCAGCAGCTTAGGACCTAGCGGGAGCTCCTACAATGAGCAGTTCTTC. Translating gives CASSLGPSGSSYNEQFF.